A selection of T cell receptor beta chains follows, all from one sample in a study of T cell responses to AZD1222 COVID-19 vaccine. The data were produced by immunoSEQ multiplex PCR, yet TCRdb's version contains in-frame clones alone and is incomplete. The data show roughly 140,000 clones, with just over 90% seen just once and about 2% held by the top ten. The sequencing used peripheral blood, collected on day 0 of AZD1222 vaccination. These receptors were collected from an adult in good health. Both conserved end residues are trimmed from each CDR3.

>14|TRBJ2-7|TRBV15
ATSRVIVGPHYEQY
>10|TRBJ2-7|TRBV7-2
ASSSHQYEQY
>15|TRBJ2-2|TRBV4-2
ASSQDRVGITSGELF
>13|TRBJ1-2|TRBV5-1
ASSLAGQGAFGYT
>14|TRBJ2-7|TRBV7-2
ASSLSSGSVLYEQY
>16|TRBJ2-3|TRBV7-2
ASSLEAQRERRKDTQY
>13|TRBJ2-7|TRBV28
ASSAIMDRDNEQY
>12|TRBJ2-1|TRBV9
ASSDLADRNEQF
>11|TRBJ1-2|TRBV7-8
ASSSGPVRGYT
>11|TRBJ1-1|TRBV19
ASSMGTSTEAF
>14|TRBJ2-5|TRBV24-1
ATSDLSGAGRETQY
>11|TRBJ2-7|TRBV7-2
ASSLTDSHEQY
>13|TRBJ1-5|TRBV6-2/TRBV6-3
ASSYSGGTSQPQH
>11|TRBJ2-1|TRBV12-3/TRBV12-4
ASRRSSYNEQF
>13|TRBJ1-5|TRBV10-3
AIRPGTDSNQPQH
>12|TRBJ1-1|TRBV9
ASRAAGTGAEAF
>13|TRBJ1-5|TRBV19
ASSAMGYPVSPQH